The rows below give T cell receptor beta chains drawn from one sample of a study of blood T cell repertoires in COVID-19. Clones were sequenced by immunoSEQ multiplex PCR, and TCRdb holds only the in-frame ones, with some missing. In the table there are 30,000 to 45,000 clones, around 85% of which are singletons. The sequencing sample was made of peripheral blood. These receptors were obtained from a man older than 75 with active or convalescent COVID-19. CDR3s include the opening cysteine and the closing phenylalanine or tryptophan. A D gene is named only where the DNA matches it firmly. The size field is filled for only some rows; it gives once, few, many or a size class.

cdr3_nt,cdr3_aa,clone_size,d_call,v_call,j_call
TGTGCCAGCAGCTTAGGGACAATCCAAGAGACCCAGTACTTC,CASSLGTIQETQYF,.,.,TRBV5-4,TRBJ2-5
TGTGCCAGCAGCTTAAGGTCAGGGGCCAAAAACATTCAGTACTTC,CASSLRSGAKNIQYF,.,.,TRBV11-3,TRBJ2-4
TGTGCCAGTAAGTCCACGCCACAGGGGGCATGGCAGCCCCAGCATTTT,CASKSTPQGAWQPQHF,.,TRBD1,TRBV19,TRBJ1-5
TGTGCCAGCAGTATGCAGGGTGGTACGCAGTATTTT,CASSMQGGTQYF,.,.,TRBV12-3/TRBV12-4,TRBJ2-3
TGCAGCGTTGACCTAGGACAGACTAACTATGGCTACACCTTC,CSVDLGQTNYGYTF,once,.,TRBV29-1,TRBJ1-2
TGCGCCAGCAGCTTGTTGGGACAGGCCATCTATGGCTACACCTTC,CASSLLGQAIYGYTF,.,TRBD1,TRBV5-1,TRBJ1-2
TGCAGCGTTGAAAAACGGGACAGGGTTGATTCACCCCTCCACTTT,CSVEKRDRVDSPLHF,few,TRBD1,TRBV29-1,TRBJ1-6
TGTGCCAGCAGTGCCCCGGGGGGGACCACCGGGGAGCTGTTTTTT,CASSAPGGTTGELFF,.,TRBD2,TRBV28,TRBJ2-2
TGTGCCAGCAGCTCTGCCGGACTTCTAGAGACCCAGTACTTC,CASSSAGLLETQYF,once,.,TRBV7-6,TRBJ2-5
TGTGCCAGCTCACGCAGCCCTGGAGGGAACACTGAAGCTTTCTTT,CASSRSPGGNTEAFF,.,.,TRBV18,TRBJ1-1
TGTGCCATCAGGCAGGGACTAGCGGGGCCGGGGCAAGAGACCCAGTACTTC,CAIRQGLAGPGQETQYF,.,TRBD2,TRBV10-3,TRBJ2-5
TGCGCCGTCTTTCCCTTACCGTCTTCGACCCTAGATTCCTACGAGCAGTACTTC,CAVFPLPSSTLDSYEQYF,.,.,TRBV23-1,TRBJ2-7
TGCAGCGTTGACCCGGGGAACTATGGCTACACCTTC,CSVDPGNYGYTF,.,.,TRBV29-1,TRBJ1-2
TGTGCCAGCAGCTTAAGAGGGGACAGGGCGAACACCGGGGAGCTGTTTTTT,CASSLRGDRANTGELFF,.,TRBD1,TRBV7-3,TRBJ2-2
TGTGCCAGCAGTTATACGGGGGGTTCCTACAATGAGCAGTTCTTC,CASSYTGGSYNEQFF,.,TRBD2,TRBV6-2/TRBV6-3,TRBJ2-1
TGTGCCAGCAGCAAAGGACTAGCGGGAGATTCGGATACGCAGTATTTT,CASSKGLAGDSDTQYF,.,TRBD2,TRBV5-4,TRBJ2-3
TGTGCCAGCAGCTTAGTATCCGGGACAGTCAATCAGCCCCAGCATTTT,CASSLVSGTVNQPQHF,.,TRBD1,TRBV7-8,TRBJ1-5
TGTGCCAGCAGTCGTGGACTAGCGGAAGAGACCCAGTACTTC,CASSRGLAEETQYF,.,TRBD2,TRBV2,TRBJ2-5
TGTGCCAGCAGCTTAGGAGGGCTGAATCAGCCCCAGCATTTT,CASSLGGLNQPQHF,.,.,TRBV7-2,TRBJ1-5